This TCR beta chain emerged from a study of brain T cells in children with intractable seizures. Time point of the sample: blood from clinic visit 5 months post-surgery; TSC patient then seizure free. Only cases whose brain tissue showed the highest T cell transcript signatures were sequenced. At least one anti-epileptic drug was given before surgery. Method: immunoSEQ multiplex PCR; TCRdb's copy keeps in-frame clones and lacks some. The table shows 300,000 to 400,000 clones, with 93% occurring only once. CDR1 ENHRY and CDR2 SYGVKD come from the germline V gene. The J segment lost 1 base and the V segment lost 2 bases, leaving 0 bases of the junction unmatched. This CDR3 contains 14 residues.

The receptor was derived from a boy in the first two years of life with tuberous sclerosis and intractable seizures. Sequences were derived from peripheral blood, sampled about 5 months after surgery. This chain uses TRBV10-3 with TRBJ2-7; 9 nucleotides agree with TRBD2. CDR3 protein: CAISETSGSYEQYF. The CDR3 DNA sequence: TGTGCCATCAGTGAGACTAGCGGGTCCTACGAGCAGTACTTC.